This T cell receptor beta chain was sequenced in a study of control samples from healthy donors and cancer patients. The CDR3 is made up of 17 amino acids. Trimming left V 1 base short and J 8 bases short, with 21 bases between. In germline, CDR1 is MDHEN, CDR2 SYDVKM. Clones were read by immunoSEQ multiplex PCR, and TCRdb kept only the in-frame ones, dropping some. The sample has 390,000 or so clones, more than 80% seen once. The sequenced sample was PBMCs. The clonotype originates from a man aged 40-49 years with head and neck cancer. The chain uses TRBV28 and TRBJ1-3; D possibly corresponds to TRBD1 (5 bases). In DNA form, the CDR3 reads TGTGCCAGCAGTTTATATCATCTAGGTCAGGGTGTAGACACCATATATTTT. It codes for CASSLYHLGQGVDTIYF.